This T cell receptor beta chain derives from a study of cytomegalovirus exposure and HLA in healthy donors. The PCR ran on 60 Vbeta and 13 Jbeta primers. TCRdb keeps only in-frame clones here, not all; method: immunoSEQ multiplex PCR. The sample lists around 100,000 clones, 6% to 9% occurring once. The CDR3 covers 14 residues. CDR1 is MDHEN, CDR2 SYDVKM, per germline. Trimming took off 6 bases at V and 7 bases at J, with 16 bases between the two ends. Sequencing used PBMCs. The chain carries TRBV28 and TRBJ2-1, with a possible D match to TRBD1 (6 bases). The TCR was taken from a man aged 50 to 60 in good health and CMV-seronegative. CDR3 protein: CASRFQGIGNEQFF. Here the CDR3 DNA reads TGTGCCAGCAGATTTCAGGGGATCGGGAATGAGCAGTTCTTC.